This T cell receptor (beta chain) was sequenced in a study of shared clonotypes between healthy human individuals. Study conclusions and caveats: Since donors were few, the genetic and exposure-history diversity represented was limited.

On this clone: Antigen unknown.

Unsorted PBMC replicate PCRs used 300 to 350 ng DNA, tens of thousands of T cell genomes. Bulk PBMC genomic DNA spanned ten immunoSEQ deep plates. Authors' data handling: Sequence data from immunoSEQ were junction-only and lacked quality scores; consequently, filtering differed. Assay: immunoSEQ multiplex PCR; the TCRdb copy retains only in-frame clones and omits some. That table supplies the V and J calls and clone size; D and trimming were determined from the DNA. The repertoire consists of roughly 500,000 clones, with 79% occurring once and the leading ten covering approximately 13%. There are 15 residues in the CDR3. With 1 base clipped from V and 3 bases from J, the junction kept 2 bases outside the gene matches. Looked up from germline, CDR1 is MDHEN and CDR2 is SYDVKM.

This receptor was obtained from a woman in her thirties or forties in good health. Some clones in this sample may be carry-over from other donors' samples. The rearrangement links TRBV28 to TRBJ1-2; 10 nucleotides agree with TRBD1. The sample taken for sequencing was PBMCs. The CDR3 is CASSLLGTGDYGYTF. CDR3 coding DNA: TGTGCCAGCAGTTTATTGGGGACAGGGGACTATGGCTACACCTTC.